The subject of this entry is one T cell receptor beta chain. CDR3 length equals 13 residues. V gave up 8 bases and J gave up 7 bases; unmatched junction bases: 9. CDR1 is MGHDK, CDR2 SYGVNS, per germline. Using immunoSEQ multiplex PCR, the repertoire was profiled, and TCRdb retains in-frame clones only, with some absent. The data show over a million clones, roughly 74% seen once. These data originate in a study of shared clonotypes between healthy human individuals. This receptor was taken from a man younger than 35 in good health. Some clones in this sample may be carry-over from other donors' samples. Sequencing was carried out using memory CD4+ T cells from PBMCs. Subset given: CD45RA-negative fraction. The chain uses TRBV25-1 and TRBJ1-2; 8 bases fit TRBD1. This CDR3 is CASQLGQGAGYTF. The CDR3 DNA reads TGTGCCAGCCAACTCGGACAGGGAGCTGGCTACACCTTC.